This T cell receptor beta chain emerged from a study of shared T cell receptors in the human thymus. Profiled with immunoSEQ multiplex PCR; TCRdb holds only in-frame clones, not every one. The sample includes roughly 500,000 clones, about four fifths of them seen just once. This clone was counted only a few times. V was pared by 5 bases and J by 2 bases, with 4 bases of the junction left unmatched. The germline V gene encodes CDR1 SEHNR and CDR2 FQNEAQ (reference sequence). This CDR3 comprises 14 residues. The same data also contributed to another study, on human thymus T cells. That source reports: Across thymic and blood repertoires, the usage of V and J genes appeared to be biased.

Sequencing was performed on thymocytes. This clonotype was obtained from a boy less than two years old with a congenital heart defect. The chain links TRBV7-9 to TRBJ2-7; the match to TRBD1 covers 9 bases. DNA of the CDR3: TGTGCCAGCAGCGCCGACAGGGGGACCTACGAGCAGTACTTC. Its translation is CASSADRGTYEQYF.